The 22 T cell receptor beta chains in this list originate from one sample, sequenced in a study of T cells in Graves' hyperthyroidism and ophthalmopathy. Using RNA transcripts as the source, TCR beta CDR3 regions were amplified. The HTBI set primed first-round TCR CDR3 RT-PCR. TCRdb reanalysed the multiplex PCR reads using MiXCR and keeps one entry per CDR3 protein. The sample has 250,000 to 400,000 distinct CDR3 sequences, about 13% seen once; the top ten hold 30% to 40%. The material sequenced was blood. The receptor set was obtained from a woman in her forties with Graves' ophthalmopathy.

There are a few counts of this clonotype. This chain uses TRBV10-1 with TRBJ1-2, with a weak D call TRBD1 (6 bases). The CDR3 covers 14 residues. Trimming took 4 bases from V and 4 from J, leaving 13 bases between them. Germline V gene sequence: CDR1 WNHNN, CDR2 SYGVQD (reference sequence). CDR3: CASSADSLAYGYTF. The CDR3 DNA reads TGCGCCAGCAGTGCGGACAGCCTTGCCTATGGCTACACCTTC.

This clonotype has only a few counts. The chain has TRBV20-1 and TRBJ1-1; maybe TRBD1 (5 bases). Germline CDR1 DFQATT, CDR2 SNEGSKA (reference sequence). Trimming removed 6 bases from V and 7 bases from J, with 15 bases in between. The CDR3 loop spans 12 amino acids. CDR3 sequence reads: CSASQGEGEAFF. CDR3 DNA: TGCAGTGCCTCTCAGGGTGAGGGTGAAGCTTTCTTT.

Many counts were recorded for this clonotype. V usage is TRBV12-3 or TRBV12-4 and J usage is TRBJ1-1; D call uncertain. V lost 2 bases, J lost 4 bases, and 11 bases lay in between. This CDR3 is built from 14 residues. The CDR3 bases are TGTGCCAGCAGTTTACAGCTCCTGGGCACTGAAGCTTTCTTT. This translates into CASSLQLLGTEAFF.

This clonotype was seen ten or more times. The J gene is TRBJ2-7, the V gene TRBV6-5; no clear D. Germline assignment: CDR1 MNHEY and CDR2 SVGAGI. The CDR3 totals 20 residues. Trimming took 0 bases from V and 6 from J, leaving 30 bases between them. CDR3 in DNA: TGTGCCAGCAGTTACTCTGTTCCTTGGGTGGATGGACCGTTACTACGCGAGCAGTACTTC. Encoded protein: CASSYSVPWVDGPLLREQYF.

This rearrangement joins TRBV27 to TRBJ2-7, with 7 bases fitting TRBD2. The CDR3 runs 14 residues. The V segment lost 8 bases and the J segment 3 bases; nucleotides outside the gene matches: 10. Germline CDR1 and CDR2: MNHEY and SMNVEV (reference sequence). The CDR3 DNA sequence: TGTGCCAGCCATCCCTGGGAGGGGAGCTACGAGCAGTACTTC. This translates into CASHPWEGSYEQYF.

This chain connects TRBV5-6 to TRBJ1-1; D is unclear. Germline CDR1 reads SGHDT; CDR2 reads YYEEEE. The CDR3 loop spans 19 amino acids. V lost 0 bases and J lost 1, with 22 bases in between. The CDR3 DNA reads TGTGCCAGCAGCTTGGCCTCGGGCCTCTCCTTTAACGAGAACACTGAAGCTTTCTTT. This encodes CASSLASGLSFNENTEAFF.

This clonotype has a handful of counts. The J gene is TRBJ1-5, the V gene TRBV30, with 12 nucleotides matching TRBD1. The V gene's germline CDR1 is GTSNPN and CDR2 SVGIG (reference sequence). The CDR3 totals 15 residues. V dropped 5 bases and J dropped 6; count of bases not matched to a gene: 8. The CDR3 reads CAWGTGGKSGQPQHF. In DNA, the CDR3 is TGTGCCTGGGGGACAGGGGGCAAGTCGGGTCAGCCCCAGCATTTT. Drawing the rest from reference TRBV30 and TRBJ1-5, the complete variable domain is SQTIHQWPATLVQPVGSPLSLECTVEGTSNPNLYWYRQAAGRGLQLLFYSVGIGQISSEVPQNLSASRPQDRQFILSSKKLLLSDSGFYLCAWGTGGKSGQPQHFGDGTRLSIL.

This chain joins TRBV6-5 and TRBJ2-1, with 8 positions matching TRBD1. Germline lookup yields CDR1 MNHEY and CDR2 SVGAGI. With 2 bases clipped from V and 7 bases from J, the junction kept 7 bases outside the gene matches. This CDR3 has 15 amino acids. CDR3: CASSYQGAWGNEQFF. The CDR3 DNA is TGTGCCAGCAGTTACCAGGGGGCCTGGGGAAATGAGCAGTTCTTC.

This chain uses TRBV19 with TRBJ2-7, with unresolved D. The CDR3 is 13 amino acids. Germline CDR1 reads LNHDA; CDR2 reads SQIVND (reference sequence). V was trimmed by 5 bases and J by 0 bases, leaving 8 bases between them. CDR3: CASSWTASYEQYF. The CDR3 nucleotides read TGTGCCAGTAGTTGGACGGCCTCCTACGAGCAGTACTTC.

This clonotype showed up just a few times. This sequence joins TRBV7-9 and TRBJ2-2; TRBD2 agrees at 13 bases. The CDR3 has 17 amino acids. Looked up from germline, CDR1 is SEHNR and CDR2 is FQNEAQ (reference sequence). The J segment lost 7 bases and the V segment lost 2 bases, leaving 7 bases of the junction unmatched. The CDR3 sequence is CASSLPGTSGVDGELFF. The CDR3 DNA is TGTGCCAGCAGCTTACCCGGGACTAGCGGGGTTGACGGGGAGCTGTTTTTT.

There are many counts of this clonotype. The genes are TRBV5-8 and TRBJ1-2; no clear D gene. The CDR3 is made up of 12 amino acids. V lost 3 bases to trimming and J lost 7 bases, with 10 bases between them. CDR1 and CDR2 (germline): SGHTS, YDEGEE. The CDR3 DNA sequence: TGTGCCAGCAGCTGGATGTTAAGTGGCTACACCTTC. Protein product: CASSWMLSGYTF. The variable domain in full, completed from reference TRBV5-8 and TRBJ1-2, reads EAGVTQSPTHLIKTRGQQATLRCSPISGHTSVYWYQQALGLGLQFLLWYDEGEERNRGNFPPRFSGRQFPNYSSELNVNALELEDSALYLCASSWMLSGYTFGSGTRLTVV.

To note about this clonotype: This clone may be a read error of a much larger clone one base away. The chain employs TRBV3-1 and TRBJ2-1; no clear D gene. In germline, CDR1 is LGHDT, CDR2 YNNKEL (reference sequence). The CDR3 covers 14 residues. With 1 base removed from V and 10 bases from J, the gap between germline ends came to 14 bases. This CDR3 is CASSQGQYLYEQFF. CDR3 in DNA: TGTGCCAGCAGCCAAGGCCAGTACCTCTACGAGCAGTTCTTC.

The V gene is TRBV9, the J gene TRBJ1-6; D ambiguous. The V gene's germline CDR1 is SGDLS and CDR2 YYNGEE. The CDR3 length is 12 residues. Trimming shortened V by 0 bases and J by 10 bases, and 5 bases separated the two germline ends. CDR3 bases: TGTGCCAGCAGCGTAGTAGGGTCACCCCTCCACTTT. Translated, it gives CASSVVGSPLHF.

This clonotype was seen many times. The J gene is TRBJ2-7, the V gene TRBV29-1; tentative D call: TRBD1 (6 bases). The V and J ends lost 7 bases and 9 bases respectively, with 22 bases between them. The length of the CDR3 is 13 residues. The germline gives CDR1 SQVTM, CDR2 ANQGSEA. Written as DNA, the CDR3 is TGCAGCGCCGCTGGGGCTCGGGACACAGGGCAGTACTTC. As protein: CSAAGARDTGQYF.

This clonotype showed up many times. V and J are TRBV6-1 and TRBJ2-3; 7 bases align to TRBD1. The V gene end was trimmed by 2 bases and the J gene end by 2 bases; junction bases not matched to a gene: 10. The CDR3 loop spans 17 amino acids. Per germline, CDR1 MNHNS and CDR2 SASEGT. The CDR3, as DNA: TGTGCCAGCAGTGAAAATTCGGCAGGGGGTCCCACAGATACGCAGTATTTT. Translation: CASSENSAGGPTDTQYF.

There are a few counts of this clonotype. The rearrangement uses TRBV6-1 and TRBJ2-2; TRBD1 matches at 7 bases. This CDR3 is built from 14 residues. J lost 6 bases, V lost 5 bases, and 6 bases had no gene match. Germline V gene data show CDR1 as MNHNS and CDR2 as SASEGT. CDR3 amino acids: CASSRRGYAGELFF. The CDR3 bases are TGTGCCAGCAGTCGCAGGGGGTACGCCGGGGAGCTGTTTTTT.

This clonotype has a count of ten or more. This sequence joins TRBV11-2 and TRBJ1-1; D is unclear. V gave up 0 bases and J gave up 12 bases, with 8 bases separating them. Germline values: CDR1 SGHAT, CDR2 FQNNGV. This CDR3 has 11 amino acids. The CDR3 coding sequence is TGTGCCAGCAGCTTAGATCGGACGTCTTTCTTT. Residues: CASSLDRTSFF.

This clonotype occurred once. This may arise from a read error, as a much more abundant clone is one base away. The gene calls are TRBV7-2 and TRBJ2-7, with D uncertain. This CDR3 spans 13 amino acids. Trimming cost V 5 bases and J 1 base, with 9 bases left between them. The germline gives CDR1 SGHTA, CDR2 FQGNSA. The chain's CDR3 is CASSPLPSYEQYF. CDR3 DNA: TGTGCCAGCAGCCCCTTACCTTCCTACGAGCAGTACTTC.

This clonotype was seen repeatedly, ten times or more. The CDR3 region is CASSFSRVQETQYF. The CDR3 coding sequence is TGTGCCAGCAGTTTTTCCAGGGTCCAAGAGACCCAGTACTTC. The chain joins TRBV12-3 or TRBV12-4 to TRBJ2-5; D is possibly TRBD1 (5 bases). Trimming cost V 3 bases and J 1 base, with 9 bases left between them. This CDR3 has 14 residues.

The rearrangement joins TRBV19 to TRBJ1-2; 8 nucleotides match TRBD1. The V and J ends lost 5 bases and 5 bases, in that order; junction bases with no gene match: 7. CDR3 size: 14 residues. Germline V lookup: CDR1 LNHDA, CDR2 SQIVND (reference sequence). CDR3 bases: TGTGCCAGTAGTCCCACCGGGACAGGATATGGCTACACCTTC. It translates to CASSPTGTGYGYTF.

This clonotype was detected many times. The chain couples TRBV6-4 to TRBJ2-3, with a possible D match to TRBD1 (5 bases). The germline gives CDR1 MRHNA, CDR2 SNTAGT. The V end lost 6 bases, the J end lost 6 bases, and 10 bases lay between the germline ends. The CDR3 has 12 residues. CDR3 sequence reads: CASSASGDTQYF. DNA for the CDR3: TGTGCCAGCAGCGCGTCAGGGGATACGCAGTATTTT.

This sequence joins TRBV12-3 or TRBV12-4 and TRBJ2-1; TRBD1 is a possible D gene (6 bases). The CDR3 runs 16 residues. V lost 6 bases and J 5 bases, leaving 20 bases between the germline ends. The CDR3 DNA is TGTGCCAGCAGACGTATGAGGGGGACCTCGGACAATGAGCAGTTCTTC. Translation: CASRRMRGTSDNEQFF.